A single sample gave rise to the 26 T cell receptor beta chains below, sequenced in a study of OX40 agonist ivuxolimab in advanced cancers. Generated by immunoSEQ multiplex PCR, the TCRdb table keeps only in-frame clones and is missing some. The sample carries approximately 32,000 clones, around 82% recorded once. The source material was CD4+ or CD8+ T cells sorted from blood, sampled in a trial of the OX40 agonist ivuxolimab. The receptor set was obtained from an adult with an advanced solid tumor such as melanoma, head and neck, liver or kidney cancer.

This chain connects TRBV5-5 to TRBJ2-7, with 12 positions matching TRBD2. CDR3 size: 15 residues. V lost 0 bases and J lost 3; bases outside the gene matches: 1. CDR1 and CDR2 from the germline V gene are SGHKS and YYEKEE (reference sequence). CDR3 DNA sequence: TGTGCCAGCAGCTTGGGACTAGCGGGAGACTACGAGCAGTACTTC. This gives the protein CASSLGLAGDYEQYF.

The chain has TRBV12-5 and TRBJ2-7; TRBD2 matches at 7 bases. This CDR3 has 16 amino acids. V lost 1 base, J lost 5 bases, and 11 bases stayed unmatched. Germline V gene sequence: CDR1 LGHNT, CDR2 FRNRAP. The CDR3 region is CASGLDGGGPRHEQYF. DNA of the CDR3: TGTGCTAGTGGTTTGGATGGGGGGGGTCCCCGGCACGAGCAGTACTTC.

The chain combines TRBV7-3 with TRBJ1-1; D is possibly TRBD1 (6 bases). Germline lookup yields CDR1 SGHTA and CDR2 FQGTGA. The length of the CDR3 is 13 residues. V dropped 3 bases and J dropped 5 bases, with 10 bases sitting between them. The chain's CDR3 is CASSFQGGTEAFF. CDR3 coding DNA: TGTGCCAGCAGCTTCCAAGGGGGAACTGAAGCTTTCTTT.

This clone has a single count. With a much larger clone just one base away, this may be a read error. The chain recombines TRBV23-1 with TRBJ1-2; a weak D match, TRBD1 (5 bases). TRBV23-1 is an ORF for which the function is uncertain. V lost 2 bases and J lost 0, with 13 bases in between. CDR3 size: 16 residues. The DNA for the CDR3 is TGCGCCAGCAGTCAAGGGGCCCAGTCGACTAACTATGGCTACACCTTC. Its protein is CASSQGAQSTNYGYTF.

This rearrangement joins TRBV7-9 to TRBJ1-1; 7 positions agree with TRBD1. Germline-derived CDR1 and CDR2 are SEHNR and FQNEAQ (reference sequence). Unmatched junction bases numbered 14, after V lost 3 bases and J lost 10 bases. This CDR3 spans 15 amino acids. As DNA, the CDR3 is TGTGCCAGCAGCTTCCGACAGGGAATCGATGGGGGAGCTTTCTTT. It yields the protein CASSFRQGIDGGAFF.

This sequence joins TRBV5-1 and TRBJ1-1; weak D call: TRBD1 (6 bases). Trimming shortened V by 4 bases and J by 4 bases, and 14 bases separated the two germline ends. Germline-derived CDR1 and CDR2 are SGHRS and YFSETQ. The CDR3 loop spans 14 amino acids. CDR3 bases: TGCGCCAGCAGCCTCAGGGGATGGAGCACTGAAGCTTTCTTT. It encodes CASSLRGWSTEAFF.

The chain is built from TRBV6-5 and TRBJ1-2, with unresolved D. V gave up 3 bases and J gave up 7 bases, with 15 bases separating them. This CDR3 is 14 amino acids long. The V gene's germline CDR1 is MNHEY and CDR2 SVGAGI. CDR3 in amino acids: CASSYKTLPSGYTF. In DNA form, the CDR3 reads TGTGCCAGCAGTTATAAGACTCTCCCGAGTGGCTACACCTTC.

This clone was detected a few times. J is TRBJ2-1 and V is TRBV7-3, with TRBD2 matching 10 bases. This CDR3 contains 15 residues. The ends lost 5 bases at V and 8 bases at J; junction bases unmatched: 9. The germline V gene encodes CDR1 SGHTA and CDR2 FQGTGA. The CDR3 is CASSSLAGALDEQFF. The CDR3 DNA reads as TGTGCCAGCAGCAGCCTAGCGGGGGCCCTAGATGAGCAGTTCTTC.

This rearrangement joins TRBV29-1 to TRBJ2-3; 15 positions agree with TRBD2. The ends lost 3 bases at V and 5 bases at J; junction bases unmatched: 12. Germline V CDR1 and CDR2: SQVTM, ANQGSEA. The CDR3 extends over 18 amino acids. The CDR3 coding sequence is TGCAGCGTTGATGGACTAGCGGGAGGGCCTGACGATATAGATACGCAGTATTTT. Translating it yields CSVDGLAGGPDDIDTQYF.

The gene calls are TRBV7-9 and TRBJ2-1; D possibly corresponds to TRBD2 (5 bases). Trimming stripped 6 bases from V and 4 bases from J, with 16 bases between. CDR3 length equals 15 residues. The V gene's germline CDR1 is SEHNR and CDR2 FQNEAQ (reference sequence). The DNA for the CDR3 is TGTGCCAGCAGTCCGAGTTATGGGAGTTACAATGAGCAGTTCTTC. This gives the protein CASSPSYGSYNEQFF.

The sample holds a few counts of this clone. The rearrangement uses TRBV5-5 and TRBJ1-1; D unclear. Germline loops: CDR1 SGHKS, CDR2 YYEKEE (reference sequence). The CDR3 is 14 amino acids. Trimming pared 4 bases from V and 0 bases from J, leaving 10 bases between. The CDR3 DNA reads TGTGCCAGCAGCCAGGACGTCATGAACACTGAAGCTTTCTTT. Protein: CASSQDVMNTEAFF.

This chain connects TRBV9 to TRBJ2-2, with 7 bases aligning to TRBD1. CDR3 size: 16 residues. The V segment lost 2 bases and the J segment 1 base; nucleotides outside the gene matches: 5. Germline V gene lookup returns CDR1 SGDLS and CDR2 YYNGEE. CDR3 in DNA: TGTGCCAGCAGCGTGAAGCAGGGGGAGAACACCGGGGAGCTGTTTTTT. It encodes CASSVKQGENTGELFF.

The V call is TRBV7-6, the J call TRBJ2-7; D gene uncertain. The CDR3 has 12 residues. Germline V lookup: CDR1 SGHVS, CDR2 FNYEAQ. V lost 0 bases and J 7 bases, leaving 7 bases between the germline ends. The CDR3 DNA sequence: TGTGCCAGCAGCTTAGCTTCGAGGGAGCAGTACTTC. Encoded protein: CASSLASREQYF. Full variable domain (missing parts from reference TRBV7-6 and TRBJ2-7): GAGVSQSPRYKVTKRGQDVALRCDPISGHVSLYWYRQALGQGPEFLTYFNYEAQQDKSGLPNDRFSAERPEGSISTLTIQRTEQRDSAMYRCASSLASREQYFGPGTRLTVT.

This sequence joins TRBV6-5 and TRBJ1-2; D is undetermined. The CDR3 runs to 13 residues. CDR1 is MNHEY, CDR2 SVGAGI, per germline. The V end lost 2 bases, the J end lost 2 bases, and 6 bases lay between the germline ends. The CDR3: CASSYNENYGYTF. The DNA for the CDR3 is TGTGCCAGCAGTTACAACGAAAACTATGGCTACACCTTC.

This clone was found once. The rearrangement joins TRBV7-9 to TRBJ2-7; TRBD2 might be the D (6 bases). The CDR3 contains 17 residues. Between the trimmed V and J ends, which lost 5 bases and 1 base, there was a span of 21 bases. The V gene's germline CDR1 is SEHNR and CDR2 FQNEAQ (reference sequence). The CDR3 protein is CASSHQARGIGSYEQYF. In DNA, the CDR3 is TGTGCCAGCAGCCACCAGGCCCGGGGGATAGGATCCTACGAGCAGTACTTC.

The DNA of the CDR3 is TGTGCCAGCAGTTTCTTCGCCCACTCCTACGAGCAGTACTTC. It is translated as CASSFFAHSYEQYF. The chain recombines TRBV6-5 with TRBJ2-7; D call uncertain. V dropped 4 bases and J dropped 0 bases, with 10 bases sitting between them. The CDR3 runs 14 residues. CDR1 is MNHEY and CDR2 is SVGAGI in the germline V gene.

The V call is TRBV28, the J call TRBJ1-3; D is uncertain. This CDR3 is 17 amino acids long. V lost 2 bases and J lost 0, with 14 bases in between. Looked up from germline, CDR1 is MDHEN and CDR2 is SYDVKM. The CDR3 nucleotides are TGTGCCAGCAGTTTAGCGGGCAGGCGGGGCTCTGGAAACACCATATATTTT. This translates into CASSLAGRRGSGNTIYF.

The gene calls are TRBV10-1 and TRBJ2-1, with a weak D call TRBD2 (5 bases). The CDR3 extends over 13 amino acids. The germline V gene has CDR1 WNHNN and CDR2 SYGVQD (reference sequence). V was clipped by 3 bases and J by 5 bases, with 8 bases between them. CDR3 region: CASSDPGDNEQFF. In DNA form, the CDR3 reads TGCGCCAGCAGTGATCCCGGGGACAATGAGCAGTTCTTC.

This chain links TRBV5-1 with TRBJ2-7; D is perhaps TRBD1 (6 bases). Germline assignment: CDR1 SGHRS and CDR2 YFSETQ. V was trimmed by 2 bases and J by 0 bases, leaving 9 bases between them. CDR3 length: 14 amino acids. The CDR3 region has the DNA TGCGCCAGCAGCTTAGGGGGTCTCTCCTACGAGCAGTACTTC. Protein product: CASSLGGLSYEQYF.

The chain has TRBV7-9 and TRBJ1-1; D uncertain. This CDR3 is built from 15 residues. The germline gives CDR1 SEHNR, CDR2 FQNEAQ (reference sequence). V was trimmed by 1 base and J by 0 bases, leaving 9 bases between them. The CDR3 loop reads CASSLVRLMNTEAFF. CDR3 sequence (DNA): TGTGCCAGCAGCTTAGTCAGGCTTATGAACACTGAAGCTTTCTTT.

The V and J genes are TRBV6-1 and TRBJ1-2; D gene uncertain. V was cut by 6 bases and J by 0 bases, with 11 bases left in between. Germline assignment: CDR1 MNHNS and CDR2 SASEGT. This CDR3 has 14 amino acids. In nucleotides, the CDR3 is TGTGCCAGCAGCATGGACGGTACTAACTATGGCTACACCTTC. It encodes CASSMDGTNYGYTF.

The chain is built from TRBV19 and TRBJ2-1; 8 nucleotides align to TRBD2. Germline V lookup: CDR1 LNHDA, CDR2 SQIVND (reference sequence). V trimming: 6 bases; J trimming: 0 bases; junction bases outside the gene matches: 7. The CDR3 totals 16 residues. CDR3 sequence: CASRWDSGVSYNEQFF. CDR3 nucleotides: TGTGCCAGTAGATGGGATAGCGGGGTCTCCTACAATGAGCAGTTCTTC.

The rearrangement joins TRBV30 to TRBJ2-3; no reliable D call. CDR1 and CDR2 (germline): GTSNPN, SVGIG (reference sequence). The CDR3 extends over 14 amino acids. The ends were cut back, 2 bases at V and 2 bases at J, with 11 bases in the middle. The CDR3: CAWSLSAFTDTQYF. The CDR3 DNA reads as TGTGCCTGGAGTCTTAGTGCGTTCACAGATACGCAGTATTTT.

The chain employs TRBV28 and TRBJ1-1; D remains unclear. The CDR3 totals 13 residues. Per germline, CDR1 MDHEN and CDR2 SYDVKM. With 2 bases removed from V and 8 bases from J, the gap between germline ends came to 12 bases. The CDR3 bases are TGTGCCAGCAGTTTAAGCCGAATAGGGGAAGCTTTCTTT. Amino acid sequence: CASSLSRIGEAFF. Full variable domain (rest looked up from reference TRBV28 and TRBJ1-1): DVKVTQSSRYLVKRTGEKVFLECVQDMDHENMFWYRQDPGLGLRLIYFSYDVKMKEKGDIPEGYSVSREKKERFSLILESASTNQTSMYLCASSLSRIGEAFFGQGTRLTVV.

Here the CDR3 DNA reads TGTGCCAGCAGCCAAGTAGCGGGTTTCTCAGGAGCCAACGTCCTGACTTTC. Translating gives CASSQVAGFSGANVLTF. The chain recombines TRBV4-2 with TRBJ2-6; 7 nucleotides align to TRBD2. Germline lookup yields CDR1 LGHNA and CDR2 YNFKEQ. The CDR3 covers 17 residues. Trimming at V came to 1 base and at J to 7 bases, leaving 10 bases not matched to a gene.

As for this clone: The same CDR3 also results from other DNA sequences found in this sample. Here the CDR3 DNA reads TGTGCCAGCAGTTTGGTGGGGGGGCAGGACGAGCAGTACTTC. It specifies CASSLVGGQDEQYF. The rearrangement uses TRBV28 and TRBJ2-7; TRBD2 is a possible D gene (7 bases). V shed 3 bases and J shed 5 bases, with 14 bases lying between them. CDR3 length: 14 amino acids. The germline V gene encodes CDR1 MDHEN and CDR2 SYDVKM.